This entry is about one TCR beta chain. This sample was taken from a study of T cell changes during pregnancy in multiple sclerosis. The CDR3 spans 13 residues. CDR1 is SNHLY, CDR2 FYNNEI, per germline. V lost 3 bases and J lost 1, with 7 bases in between. Only in-frame clones appear in the TCRdb table, and some are missing; sequencing was by immunoSEQ multiplex PCR. The sample has 50,000 to 65,000 clones; approximately 90% are singletons. The TCR was taken from a female donor with multiple sclerosis, enrolled in a pregnancy study. The sample in question was peripheral blood, obtained in the second trimester of pregnancy. The V gene is TRBV2, the J gene TRBJ2-7; D is ambiguous. The chain's CDR3 is CASSEAVSYEQYF. CDR3 nucleotide sequence: TGTGCCAGCAGTGAGGCGGTGTCCTACGAGCAGTACTTC. The whole variable domain, remainder taken from reference TRBV2 and TRBJ2-7, is EPEVTQTPSHQVTQMGQEVILRCVPISNHLYFYWYRQILGQKVEFLVSFYNNEISEKSEIFDDQFSVERPDGSNFTLKIRSTKLEDSAMYFCASSEAVSYEQYFGPGTRLTVT.